Listed below are T cell receptor beta chains from one sample, sequenced in a study of T cells after yellow fever vaccination. TCRdb re-called the 5' RACE reads with MiXCR, one entry per CDR3 protein. Among approximately 550,000 distinct CDR3 sequences listed, about 13% were seen once. The specimen comprised PBMCs, sampled on the day of the yellow fever booster vaccination. The receptors here all came from a young man who received the YFV17D yellow fever vaccine. Each CDR3 is given with its conserved first and last residue. A D gene is named only where the DNA matches it firmly. Clone size is given for some rows only: seen once, a few or many times, or a class if the clone is expanded.

NA	few	TRBV7-2	TRBJ2-1	CASSASDRPSQFF	TGTGCCAGCAGCGCGTCAGACAGGCCCTCTCAGTTCTTC
NA	NA	TRBV7-2	TRBJ2-7	CASSLATGVKKQYF	TGTGCCAGCAGCTTAGCGACTGGGGTGAAGAAGCAGTACTTC
NA	NA	TRBV27	TRBJ2-2	CASSVGRGSVANTGELFF	TGTGCCAGCAGTGTAGGCCGGGGCAGCGTCGCGAACACCGGGGAGCTGTTTTTT
NA	few	TRBV6-2/TRBV6-3	TRBJ2-4	CAIPTGLANIQYF	TGTGCCATACCCACAGGGTTGGCAAACATTCAGTACTTC
NA	NA	TRBV12-3/TRBV12-4	TRBJ2-7	CASSHGQTVPYEQYF	TGTGCCAGCAGTCACGGACAGACGGTGCCCTACGAGCAGTACTTC
NA	NA	TRBV7-2	TRBJ2-1	CASNPARQRTHNNEQFF	TGTGCCAGCAACCCGGCGCGGCAGAGGACTCACAACAATGAGCAGTTCTTC
TRBD2	few	TRBV28	TRBJ2-4	CASSFTSGREGPKNIQYF	TGTGCCAGCAGTTTTACATCAGGTCGGGAGGGCCCCAAAAACATTCAGTACTTC
NA	NA	TRBV2	TRBJ2-1	CASRLRLANYNEQFF	TGTGCCAGCAGGTTACGTCTAGCGAACTACAATGAGCAGTTCTTC
NA	NA	TRBV7-7	TRBJ2-6	CASSLGPSATGANVLTF	TGTGCCAGCAGCTTGGGGCCCTCTGCGACTGGGGCCAACGTCCTGACTTTC
NA	NA	TRBV5-1	TRBJ2-2	CASSLTVHANTGELFF	TGCGCCAGCAGCTTGACAGTCCATGCGAACACCGGGGAGCTGTTTTTT
NA	NA	TRBV5-1	TRBJ2-7	CASSLSEGASVEQYF	TGCGCCAGCAGCTTGTCGGAGGGGGCTTCTGTAGAGCAGTACTTC
TRBD1	few	TRBV15	TRBJ2-4	CATSGRDRGWAKNIQYF	TGTGCCACCAGCGGCCGGGACAGGGGATGGGCCAAAAACATTCAGTACTTC
TRBD1	NA	TRBV5-1	TRBJ2-6	CASSLGLGDSYSGANVLTF	TGCGCCAGCAGCTTAGGACTTGGGGACAGCTACTCTGGGGCCAACGTCCTGACTTTC
TRBD1	NA	TRBV11-2	TRBJ2-7	CASSFGTGANEQYF	TGTGCCAGCAGCTTTGGGACAGGGGCTAACGAGCAGTACTTC
TRBD1	NA	TRBV15	TRBJ2-1	CATSRDGGQGFF	TGTGCCACCAGCAGAGATGGGGGACAGGGCTTCTTC
NA	NA	TRBV25-1	TRBJ2-4	CASLAEEGAKNIQYF	TGTGCCAGCTTAGCGGAGGAGGGAGCCAAAAACATTCAGTACTTC